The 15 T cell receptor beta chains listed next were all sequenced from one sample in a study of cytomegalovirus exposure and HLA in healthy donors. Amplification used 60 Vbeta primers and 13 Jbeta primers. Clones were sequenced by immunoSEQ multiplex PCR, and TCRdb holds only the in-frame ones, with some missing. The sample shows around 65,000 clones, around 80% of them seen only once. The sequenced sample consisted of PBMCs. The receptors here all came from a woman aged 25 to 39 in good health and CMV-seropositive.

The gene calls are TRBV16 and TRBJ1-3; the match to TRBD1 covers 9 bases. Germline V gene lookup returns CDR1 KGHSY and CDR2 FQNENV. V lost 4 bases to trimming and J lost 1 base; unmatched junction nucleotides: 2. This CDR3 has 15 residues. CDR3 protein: CASSLQGASGNTIYF. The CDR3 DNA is TGTGCCAGCAGCCTACAGGGGGCATCTGGAAACACCATATATTTT.

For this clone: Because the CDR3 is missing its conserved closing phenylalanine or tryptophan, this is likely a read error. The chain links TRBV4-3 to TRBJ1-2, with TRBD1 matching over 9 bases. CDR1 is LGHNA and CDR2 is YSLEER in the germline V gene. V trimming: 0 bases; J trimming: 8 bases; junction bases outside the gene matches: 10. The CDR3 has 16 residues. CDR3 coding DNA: TGCGCCAGCAGCCAAGATAATATCTGGACAGGGGACGGCTACACCGTC. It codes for CASSQDNIWTGDGYTV.

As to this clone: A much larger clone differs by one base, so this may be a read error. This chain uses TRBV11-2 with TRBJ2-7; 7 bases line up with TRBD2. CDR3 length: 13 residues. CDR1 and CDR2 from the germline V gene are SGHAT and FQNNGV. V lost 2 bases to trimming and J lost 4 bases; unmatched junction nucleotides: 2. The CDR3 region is CASSLTGGYEQYF. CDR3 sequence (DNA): TGTGCCAGCAGCTTAACGGGAGGTTACGAGCAGTACTTC.

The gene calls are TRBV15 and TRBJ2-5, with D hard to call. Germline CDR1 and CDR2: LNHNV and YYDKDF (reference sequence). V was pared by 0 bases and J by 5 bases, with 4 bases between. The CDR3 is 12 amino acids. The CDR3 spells CATSRDSETQYF. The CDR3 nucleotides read TGTGCCACCAGCAGAGATTCTGAGACCCAGTACTTC.

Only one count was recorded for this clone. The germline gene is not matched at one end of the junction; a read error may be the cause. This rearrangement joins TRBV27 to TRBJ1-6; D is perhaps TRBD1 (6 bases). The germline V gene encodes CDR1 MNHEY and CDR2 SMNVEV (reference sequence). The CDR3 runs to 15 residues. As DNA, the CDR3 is TGTGCCAGCAGTCTATCCTTTATAGGGGGTTCACCCCTCCACTTT. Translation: CASSLSFIGGSPLHF.

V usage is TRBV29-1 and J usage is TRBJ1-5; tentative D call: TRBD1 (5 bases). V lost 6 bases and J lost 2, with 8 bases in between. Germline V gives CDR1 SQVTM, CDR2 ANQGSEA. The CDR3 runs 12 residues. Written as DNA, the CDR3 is TGCAGCGTGGGAGGGGGCAATCAGCCCCAGCATTTT. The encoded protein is CSVGGGNQPQHF.

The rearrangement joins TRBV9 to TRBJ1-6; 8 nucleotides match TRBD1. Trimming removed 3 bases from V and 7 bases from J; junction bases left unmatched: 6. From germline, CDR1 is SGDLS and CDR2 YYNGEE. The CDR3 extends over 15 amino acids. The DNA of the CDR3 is TGTGCCAGCAGCGCCAGGGGGCGCGGGAATTCACCCCTCCACTTT. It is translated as CASSARGRGNSPLHF.

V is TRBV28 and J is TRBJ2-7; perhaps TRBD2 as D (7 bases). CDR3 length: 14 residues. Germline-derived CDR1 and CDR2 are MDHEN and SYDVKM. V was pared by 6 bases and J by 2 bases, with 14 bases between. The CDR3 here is CASRGRGAPYEQYF. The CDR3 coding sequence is TGTGCCAGCAGGGGGAGGGGGGCTCCCTACGAGCAGTACTTC.

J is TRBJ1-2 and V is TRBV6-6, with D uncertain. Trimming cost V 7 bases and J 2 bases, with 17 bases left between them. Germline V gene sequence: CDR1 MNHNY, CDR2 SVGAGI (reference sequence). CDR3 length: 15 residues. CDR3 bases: TGTGCCAGCACCTCCGAAAAGCCAAAGAACTATGGCTACACCTTC. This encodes CASTSEKPKNYGYTF.

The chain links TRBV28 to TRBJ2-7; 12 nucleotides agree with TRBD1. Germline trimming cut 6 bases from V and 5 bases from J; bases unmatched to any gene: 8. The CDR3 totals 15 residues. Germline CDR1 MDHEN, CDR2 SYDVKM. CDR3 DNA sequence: TGTGCCAGCAGAGGGGGGGGACAGGGGGCCCACGAGCAGTACTTC. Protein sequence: CASRGGGQGAHEQYF.

The CDR3 bases are TGTGCCAGCAGCAACCCCGGGGGGTCTGGAAACACCATATATTTT. The encoded protein is CASSNPGGSGNTIYF. The V and J genes are TRBV21-1 and TRBJ1-3. TRBV21-1 is recorded as a pseudogene. The length of the CDR3 is 15 residues.

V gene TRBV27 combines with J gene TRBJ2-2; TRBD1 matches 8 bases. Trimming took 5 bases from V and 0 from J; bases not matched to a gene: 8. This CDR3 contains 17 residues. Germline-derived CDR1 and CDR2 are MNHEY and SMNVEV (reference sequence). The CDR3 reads CASSEDRVRANTGELFF. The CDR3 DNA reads TGTGCCAGCAGTGAGGACAGGGTCCGAGCGAACACCGGGGAGCTGTTTTTT.

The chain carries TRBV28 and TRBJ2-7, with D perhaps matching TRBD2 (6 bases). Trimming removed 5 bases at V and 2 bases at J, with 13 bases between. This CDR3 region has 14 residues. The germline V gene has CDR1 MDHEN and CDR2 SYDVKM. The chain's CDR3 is CASSPAGPPYEQYF. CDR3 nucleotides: TGTGCCAGCAGTCCTGCGGGACCCCCCTACGAGCAGTACTTC.

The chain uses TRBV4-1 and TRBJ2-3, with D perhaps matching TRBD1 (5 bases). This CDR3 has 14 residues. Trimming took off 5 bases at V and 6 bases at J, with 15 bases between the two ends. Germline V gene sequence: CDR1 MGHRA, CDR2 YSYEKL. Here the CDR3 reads CASSYSRTTDTQYF. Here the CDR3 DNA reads TGCGCCAGCAGCTACTCCCGGACAACGGATACGCAGTATTTT.

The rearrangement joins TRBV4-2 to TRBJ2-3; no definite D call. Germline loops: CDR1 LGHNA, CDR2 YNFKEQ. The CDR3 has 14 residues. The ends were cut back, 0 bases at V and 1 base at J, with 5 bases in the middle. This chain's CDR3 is CASSQDSGTDTQYF. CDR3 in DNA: TGTGCCAGCAGCCAAGATTCCGGCACAGATACGCAGTATTTT.